Each of the 9 T cell receptor beta chains below was sequenced from the same sample in a study of lymphopenia after photon versus proton radiotherapy. Profiling relied on immunoSEQ multiplex PCR, and the TCRdb table lists in-frame clones only, not all of them. The data show some 55,000 clones, with approximately 84% seen just once and about 2% held by the top ten. This specimen was peripheral blood, taken from a patient treated with photon-based radiotherapy. The receptors come from a middle-aged man with gastric cancer.

The V and J genes are TRBV19 and TRBJ1-2; 7 nucleotides match TRBD1. Looked up from germline, CDR1 is LNHDA and CDR2 is SQIVND (reference sequence). Trimming took 4 bases from V and 8 from J; bases not matched to a gene: 16. The CDR3 consists of 16 residues. The CDR3 region is CASSTGRQGSLDGYTF. In DNA form, the CDR3 reads TGTGCCAGTAGTACAGGGAGACAGGGAAGCTTAGACGGCTACACCTTC. The full variable domain, completed using reference TRBV19 and TRBJ1-2, is DGGITQSPKYLFRKEGQNVTLSCEQNLNHDAMYWYRQDPGQGLRLIYYSQIVNDFQKGDIAEGYSVSREKKESFPLTVTSAQKNPTAFYLCASSTGRQGSLDGYTFGSGTRLTVV.

This clone appeared a few times. J is TRBJ2-7 and V is TRBV11-3, with 8 bases identical to TRBD1. This CDR3 spans 13 amino acids. CDR1 and CDR2 from the germline V gene are SGHNT and YENEEA. V dropped 5 bases and J dropped 6; count of bases not matched to a gene: 6. This chain's CDR3 is CASSPTGDFEQYF. In DNA, the CDR3 is TGTGCCAGCAGCCCGACAGGGGATTTCGAGCAGTACTTC.

The V gene is TRBV9, the J gene TRBJ1-3; 7 bases are a match to TRBD1. After removal of 0 bases from V and 2 bases from J, the junction contained 8 bases not matched to a gene. The CDR3 totals 17 residues. CDR1 is SGDLS, CDR2 YYNGEE, per germline. CDR3 region: CASSVGGWQGAGNTIYF. The CDR3 DNA is TGTGCCAGCAGCGTAGGAGGATGGCAGGGGGCTGGAAACACCATATATTTT.

The rearrangement links TRBV4-2 to TRBJ1-1; no definite D call. The CDR3 is 16 amino acids. Germline CDR1 reads LGHNA; CDR2 reads YNFKEQ. Trimming shortened V by 4 bases and J by 3 bases, and 18 bases separated the two germline ends. CDR3 region: CASSPLTAVRDTEAFF. The CDR3 DNA sequence: TGTGCCAGCAGCCCACTGACGGCCGTCCGGGACACTGAAGCTTTCTTT.

The chain links TRBV4-3 to TRBJ1-2; 8 nucleotides align to TRBD1. V gave up 3 bases and J gave up 6 bases; unmatched junction bases: 15. Germline-derived CDR1 and CDR2 are LGHNA and YSLEER. The CDR3 consists of 17 residues. This chain's CDR3 is CASSQSGTGSALDGYTF. The DNA for the CDR3 is TGCGCCAGCAGCCAGTCCGGGACAGGATCTGCCCTGGATGGCTACACCTTC.

This chain uses TRBV20-1 with TRBJ2-3; 7 bases line up with TRBD1. CDR1 and CDR2 (germline): DFQATT, SNEGSKA (reference sequence). J was trimmed by 7 bases and V by 5 bases; bases with no gene match: 3. CDR3 length equals 11 residues. The CDR3 nucleotides are TGCAGTGCTCCACAGGGGAATACGCAGTATTTT. Its translation: CSAPQGNTQYF.

The chain is built from TRBV7-2 and TRBJ2-7; D remains ambiguous. Germline-derived CDR1 and CDR2 are SGHTA and FQGNSA. Trimming took 5 bases from V and 4 from J, leaving 12 bases between them. The CDR3 totals 13 residues. In DNA, the CDR3 is TGTGCCAGCAGCGCGTCCCAGGCTTACGAGCAGTACTTC. This gives the protein CASSASQAYEQYF.

This clone showed up just once. CDR3 amino acids: CASSPTGTGGYYTF. CDR3 bases: TGTGCCAGTAGTCCGACCGGGACAGGGGGGTACTACACCTTC. The chain combines TRBV19 with TRBJ1-2, with 11 bases aligning to TRBD1. Per the germline V gene, CDR1 is LNHDA and CDR2 is SQIVND (reference sequence). V lost 5 bases to trimming and J lost 10 bases; unmatched junction nucleotides: 9. The CDR3 runs 14 residues. The variable domain in full, completed from reference TRBV19 and TRBJ1-2, reads DGGITQSPKYLFRKEGQNVTLSCEQNLNHDAMYWYRQDPGQGLRLIYYSQIVNDFQKGDIAEGYSVSREKKESFPLTVTSAQKNPTAFYLCASSPTGTGGYYTFGSGTRLTVV.

This clone was seen more than once but under ten times. CDR3 nucleotide sequence: TGTGCCAGCAGTGAATTGGGAGGGGTTGGGACTGAAGCTTTCTTT. It translates to CASSELGGVGTEAFF. The chain joins TRBV2 to TRBJ1-1; D is possibly TRBD1 (5 bases). Trimming pared 2 bases from V and 5 bases from J, leaving 15 bases between. The CDR3 loop spans 15 amino acids. The V gene's germline CDR1 is SNHLY and CDR2 FYNNEI.